The 17 T cell receptor beta chains below all came from one sample that was sequenced in a study of T cell responses to AZD1222 COVID-19 vaccine. Repertoires were generated with immunoSEQ multiplex PCR, while TCRdb's copy carries only in-frame clones and drops some. The sample includes roughly 80,000 clones, 70% to 85% of them seen just once. The sequences come from peripheral blood, collected on day 0 of AZD1222 vaccination. Receptor source: an adult in good health.

The V call is TRBV2, the J call TRBJ2-7, with TRBD2 matching over 11 bases. CDR3 length: 16 residues. Trimming cost V 2 bases and J 4 bases; bases outside gene matches: 7. The germline CDR1 and CDR2 sequences are SNHLY and FYNNEI. CDR3 protein: CASSESLAGVGYEQYF. In DNA form, the CDR3 reads TGTGCCAGCAGTGAATCACTAGCGGGAGTCGGGTACGAGCAGTACTTC.

The J gene is TRBJ1-1, the V gene TRBV5-4, with no clear D. The V gene lost 5 bases and the J gene lost 1 base, with 9 bases spanning the gap. Per the germline V gene, CDR1 is SGHNT and CDR2 is YYREEE (reference sequence). The CDR3 sequence is 13 residues long. In DNA form, the CDR3 reads TGTGCCAGCAGTGAAGACTGGAACACTGAAGCTTTCTTT. Translation gives CASSEDWNTEAFF.

This chain uses TRBV4-3 with TRBJ1-3; a weak D match, TRBD1 (5 bases). The CDR3 loop spans 16 amino acids. With 4 bases removed from V and 0 bases from J, the gap between germline ends came to 13 bases. CDR1 LGHNA and CDR2 YSLEER come from the germline V gene. The CDR3 DNA follows: TGCGCCAGCAGCCCTGACCGGGGGGGCTCTGGAAACACCATATATTTT. Translated: CASSPDRGGSGNTIYF.

The rearrangement joins TRBV19 to TRBJ2-5, with 9 bases matching TRBD1. The CDR3 loop spans 15 amino acids. V shed 3 bases, J shed 6 bases, and the junction held 8 bases outside the gene matches. The V gene's germline CDR1 is LNHDA and CDR2 SQIVND (reference sequence). CDR3: CASSMKQGAKKTQYF. The CDR3 bases are TGTGCCAGTAGTATGAAACAGGGGGCGAAGAAGACCCAGTACTTC.

The rearrangement joins TRBV7-9 to TRBJ2-5, with D possibly being TRBD1 or TRBD2 (6 bases each). From germline, CDR1 is SEHNR and CDR2 FQNEAQ (reference sequence). V lost 5 bases, J lost 2 bases, and 18 bases lay in between. This CDR3 spans 16 amino acids. The CDR3 nucleotides are TGTGCCAGCAGCACATCCGGGGGCTCCCGGCAAGAGACCCAGTACTTC. Encoded protein: CASSTSGGSRQETQYF.

This clone appeared once. The chain combines TRBV21-1 with TRBJ1-1. TRBV21-1 corresponds to a pseudogene. This CDR3 has 13 residues. CDR3 nucleotide sequence: TGTGCCAGCAGCCTTATACGGAAGAGAGGGGCTTTCTTT. Amino acid sequence: CASSLIRKRGAFF.

The chain is built from TRBV2 and TRBJ2-1, with 11 bases lining up with TRBD2. The CDR3 is made up of 17 amino acids. Germline V gene data show CDR1 as SNHLY and CDR2 as FYNNEI. V shed 4 bases, J shed 7 bases, and the junction held 12 bases outside the gene matches. CDR3 loop: CASSVDGTSGLRNEQFF. The CDR3 coding sequence is TGTGCCAGCAGTGTAGATGGGACTAGCGGTCTGCGGAATGAGCAGTTCTTC.

The chain couples TRBV29-1 to TRBJ1-1; D ambiguous. The V end was cut by 4 bases, the J end by 3 bases, with 12 bases between. Germline assignment: CDR1 SQVTM and CDR2 ANQGSEA. This CDR3 is built from 13 residues. The CDR3 is CSVVWGGDTEAFF. The CDR3 DNA is TGCAGCGTTGTATGGGGTGGGGACACTGAAGCTTTCTTT.

The rearrangement joins TRBV4-3 to TRBJ2-2; 9 bases match TRBD1. The CDR3 covers 18 residues. V trimming: 0 bases; J trimming: 6 bases; junction bases outside the gene matches: 11. The germline V gene encodes CDR1 LGHNA and CDR2 YSLEER. For the CDR3, the DNA is TGCGCCAGCAGCCAAGATTGGGTGGGGACAGGGAAGGCCGGGGAGCTGTTTTTT. Translated, it gives CASSQDWVGTGKAGELFF.

This chain links TRBV4-3 with TRBJ2-7; D remains ambiguous. CDR3 length: 14 residues. Germline-derived CDR1 and CDR2 are LGHNA and YSLEER. Between the trimmed V and J ends, which lost 0 bases and 4 bases, there was a span of 10 bases. The CDR3 region is CASSQDLHSYEQYF. As DNA, the CDR3 is TGCGCCAGCAGCCAAGACTTACATTCTTACGAGCAGTACTTC.

The J gene is TRBJ2-1, the V gene TRBV19; no clear D. The germline V gene has CDR1 LNHDA and CDR2 SQIVND (reference sequence). Trimming pared 3 bases from V and 0 bases from J, leaving 6 bases between. This CDR3 comprises 14 residues. The DNA for the CDR3 is TGTGCCAGTAGTATTGGCAGCTCCTACAATGAGCAGTTCTTC. This codes for CASSIGSSYNEQFF.

The chain uses TRBV7-8 and TRBJ1-2; possible D gene TRBD1, 6 bases. The length of the CDR3 is 19 residues. CDR1 and CDR2 (germline): SGHVS, FQNEAQ. The V gene lost 0 bases and the J gene lost 0 bases, with 20 bases spanning the gap. The CDR3: CASSLAQRQGQPANYGYTF. CDR3 nucleotide sequence: TGTGCCAGCAGCTTAGCCCAAAGGCAAGGACAGCCAGCTAACTATGGCTACACCTTC.

The chain is built from TRBV29-1 and TRBJ2-7, with 7 bases fitting TRBD1. V was clipped by 3 bases and J by 4 bases; unmatched bases: 12. This CDR3 is built from 15 residues. The V gene's germline CDR1 is SQVTM and CDR2 ANQGSEA. CDR3: CSVDARTGGLYEQYF. CDR3 bases: TGCAGCGTTGATGCCCGGACAGGAGGCCTATACGAGCAGTACTTC.

This chain joins TRBV19 and TRBJ1-5, with 8 bases identical to TRBD1. Unmatched junction bases numbered 10, after V lost 1 base and J lost 2 bases. The CDR3 is 18 residues long. Germline-derived CDR1 and CDR2 are LNHDA and SQIVND (reference sequence). CDR3 DNA: TGTGCCAGTAGTATAGCCTGGGGCCTGACAGGGGGCAATCAGCCCCAGCATTTT. Translation gives CASSIAWGLTGGNQPQHF.

The chain uses TRBV19 and TRBJ2-7, with 9 bases aligning to TRBD1. The J segment lost 5 bases and the V segment lost 4 bases, leaving 9 bases of the junction unmatched. This CDR3 contains 15 residues. Germline CDR1 and CDR2: LNHDA and SQIVND (reference sequence). The CDR3 sequence is CASSRDREYGNEQYF. As DNA, the CDR3 is TGTGCCAGTAGTAGGGACAGGGAGTACGGGAACGAGCAGTACTTC.

The chain has TRBV5-4 and TRBJ2-3, with a weak D call TRBD1 (6 bases). Germline assignment: CDR1 SGHNT and CDR2 YYREEE (reference sequence). V lost 4 bases and J 0 bases, leaving 12 bases between the germline ends. The CDR3 contains 15 residues. In nucleotides, the CDR3 is TGTGCCAGCAGCCTCAGGGGCGTTAGCACAGATACGCAGTATTTT. Translated: CASSLRGVSTDTQYF. Using reference TRBV5-4 and TRBJ2-3 for the parts outside the CDR3, the full variable domain is ETGVTQSPTHLIKTRGQQVTLRCSSQSGHNTVSWYQQALGQGPQFIFQYYREEENGRGNFPPRFSGLQFPNYSSELNVNALELDDSALYLCASSLRGVSTDTQYFGPGTRLTVL.

Regarding this clone: A junction end diverges from the germline sequence, so it may reflect a read error. The J gene is TRBJ1-5, the V gene TRBV2, with D unclear. The germline V gene has CDR1 SNHLY and CDR2 FYNNEI. CDR3 length equals 15 residues. The CDR3 is CAGSEAEGFNQPQHF. DNA for the CDR3: TGTGCCGGCAGTGAAGCCGAGGGCTTCAATCAGCCCCAGCATTTT.